These 14 T cell receptor beta chains were all obtained from the same sample, sequenced in a study of molecular identifiers for immune sequencing clone quantification. Each CDR3 protein is one row after TCRdb ran MiXCR on the PCR reads. The data show 100,000 or so distinct CDR3 sequences, 30% to 35% seen once. The sequenced material came from naive CD8+ T cells from blood, with Jurkat cell RNA spiked in. The sample's subset: FACS-sorted CD8+CD4-CCR7+CD45RA+ naive T cells. Every receptor here comes from a human donor in good health. Some libraries in this study had Jurkat cell RNA spiked in.

J is TRBJ1-2 and V is TRBV7-2; 7 nucleotides match TRBD1. The CDR3 consists of 17 residues. Germline lookup yields CDR1 SGHTA and CDR2 FQGNSA. J lost 8 bases, V lost 4 bases, and 19 bases had no gene match. The CDR3 sequence is CASSYRPGQISSEGYTF. The CDR3 coding sequence is TGTGCCAGCAGCTACCGTCCGGGACAGATCTCTAGTGAAGGCTACACCTTC.

The gene calls are TRBV20-1 and TRBJ2-7; 10 bases are shared with TRBD2. The CDR3 sequence is 14 residues long. Per the germline V gene, CDR1 is DFQATT and CDR2 is SNEGSKA (reference sequence). V shed 1 base and J 5 bases; nucleotides not matched to a gene: 5. CDR3 in DNA: TGCAGTGCTAGAGGACTAGCGGGCCTCAACGAGCAGTACTTC. It yields the protein CSARGLAGLNEQYF.

This clonotype has more than one count but fewer than ten. J is TRBJ2-2 and V is TRBV12-3 or TRBV12-4; TRBD2 aligns across 8 bases. Trimming took 5 bases from V and 7 from J; bases not matched to a gene: 6. This CDR3 region has 14 residues. CDR3 nucleotide sequence: TGTGCCAGCAGTCTCGGGACTAGTTTCGGGGAGCTGTTTTTT. Translated, it gives CASSLGTSFGELFF.

In regard to this clonotype: This may be a read error: a much more frequent sequence differs by one nucleotide. This is likely a read error, given that the CDR3 carries no conserved phenylalanine or tryptophan at its end. The DNA is omitted, as the CDR3 cannot be located on it reliably, and the CDR3 follows TCRdb's listing. J is TRBJ2-1 and V is TRBV28; TRBD2 is taken as the D call from the table, unchecked against the DNA. Germline V gene sequence: CDR1 MDHEN, CDR2 SYDVKM. Ends included, the CDR3 has 15 residues. Here the CDR3 reads CASSLLAGARRRGFS.

The CDR3 sequence is CASSLNPSGTPTDTQYF. The DNA for the CDR3 is TGTGCCAGCAGTTTAAATCCCAGCGGGACACCTACAGATACGCAGTATTTT. The chain joins TRBV27 to TRBJ2-3; D possibly corresponds to TRBD2 (7 bases). The CDR3 sequence is 17 residues long. Trimming stripped 2 bases from V and 3 bases from J, with 18 bases between. Germline assignment: CDR1 MNHEY and CDR2 SMNVEV (reference sequence).

A remark on this clonotype: This CDR3 is missing its conserved last phenylalanine or tryptophan, likely due to a read error. The gene calls are TRBV12-3 or TRBV12-4 and TRBJ2-3; D unresolved. V lost 8 bases and J lost 5, with 5 bases in between. The CDR3 sequence is 10 residues long. The CDR3 bases are TGTGCCAGCCGAGGAGATACGCAGTATTTA. Protein product: CASRGDTQYL.

Notes on this clonotype: It may be a read error: a sequence one base away is much more abundant. The V call is TRBV7-2, the J call TRBJ1-5; D is possibly TRBD1 (5 bases). CDR3 size: 15 residues. The germline V gene has CDR1 SGHTA and CDR2 FQGNSA. The CDR3 DNA is TGTGCCAGCAGTGTCGGGACGGCTAGCCATCAGCCCCAGCATTTT. Its protein is CASSVGTASHQPQHF.

The sample holds many counts of this clonotype. The rearrangement links TRBV11-2 to TRBJ2-3; no reliable D call. The CDR3 has 15 amino acids. Germline values: CDR1 SGHAT, CDR2 FQNNGV. Between the trimmed V and J ends, which lost 0 bases and 4 bases, there was a span of 11 bases. This CDR3 is CASSLDGVIPDTQYF. The CDR3 DNA reads as TGTGCCAGCAGCTTAGATGGGGTTATCCCAGATACGCAGTATTTT. Filled out from reference TRBV11-2 and TRBJ2-3, the complete variable domain reads EAGVAQSPRYKIIEKRQSVAFWCNPISGHATLYWYQQILGQGPKLLIQFQNNGVVDDSQLPKDRFSAERLKGVDSTLKIQPAKLEDSAVYLCASSLDGVIPDTQYFGPGTRLTVL.

V gene TRBV19 combines with J gene TRBJ2-5; a weak D match, TRBD2 (6 bases). Between the trimmed V and J ends, which lost 3 bases and 2 bases, there was a span of 13 bases. Germline V lookup: CDR1 LNHDA, CDR2 SQIVND (reference sequence). The CDR3 extends over 15 amino acids. This CDR3 is CASSIYGGTQETQYF. The CDR3 DNA follows: TGTGCCAGTAGTATTTACGGAGGGACTCAAGAGACCCAGTACTTC.

This clonotype was observed a handful of times. The genes are TRBV21-1 and TRBJ2-7. TRBV21-1 is tagged as a pseudogene. This CDR3 comprises 12 residues. The CDR3: CASMDLDYEQYF. In DNA, the CDR3 is TGTGCCAGCATGGACCTGGACTACGAGCAGTACTTC.

The table lists this clonotype with a few counts. V and J are TRBV29-1 and TRBJ2-7; a weak D match, TRBD2 (6 bases). V was shortened by 1 base and J by 2 bases, with 12 bases between the two germline ends. Germline-derived CDR1 and CDR2 are SQVTM and ANQGSEA. The CDR3 is made up of 14 amino acids. The chain's CDR3 is CSVEGGSGAYEQYF. The CDR3 DNA follows: TGCAGCGTTGAAGGGGGCTCGGGAGCCTACGAGCAGTACTTC.

In its sample, this clonotype was seen a few times. One junction end does not reproduce the germline sequence, and a read error may be involved. The V call is TRBV7-3, the J call TRBJ2-3; 8 nucleotides match TRBD2. In germline, CDR1 is SGHTA, CDR2 FQGTGA. This CDR3 is 16 amino acids long. This CDR3 reads CASGLGPLAGPDTQYF. As DNA, the CDR3 is TGTGCCAGCGGCTTGGGACCCCTAGCGGGCCCAGATACGCAGTATTTT.

The chain joins TRBV28 to TRBJ2-3; TRBD1 aligns across 7 bases. Germline V lookup: CDR1 MDHEN, CDR2 SYDVKM. Germline trimming cut 8 bases from V and 1 base from J; bases unmatched to any gene: 6. The CDR3 runs to 14 residues. The DNA of the CDR3 is TGTGCCAGCCAGCTGGGGACAGGCACAGATACGCAGTATTTT. This encodes CASQLGTGTDTQYF. Using reference TRBV28 and TRBJ2-3 for the parts outside the CDR3, the full variable domain is DVKVTQSSRYLVKRTGEKVFLECVQDMDHENMFWYRQDPGLGLRLIYFSYDVKMKEKGDIPEGYSVSREKKERFSLILESASTNQTSMYLCASQLGTGTDTQYFGPGTRLTVL.

The chain couples TRBV6-6 to TRBJ1-1; no clear D gene. Germline assignment: CDR1 MNHNY and CDR2 SVGAGI (reference sequence). The CDR3 totals 12 residues. V lost 3 bases and J 7 bases, leaving 9 bases between the germline ends. For the CDR3, the DNA is TGTGCCAGCAGTTATGGGCTCAATGAAGCTTTCTTT. Translating it yields CASSYGLNEAFF.